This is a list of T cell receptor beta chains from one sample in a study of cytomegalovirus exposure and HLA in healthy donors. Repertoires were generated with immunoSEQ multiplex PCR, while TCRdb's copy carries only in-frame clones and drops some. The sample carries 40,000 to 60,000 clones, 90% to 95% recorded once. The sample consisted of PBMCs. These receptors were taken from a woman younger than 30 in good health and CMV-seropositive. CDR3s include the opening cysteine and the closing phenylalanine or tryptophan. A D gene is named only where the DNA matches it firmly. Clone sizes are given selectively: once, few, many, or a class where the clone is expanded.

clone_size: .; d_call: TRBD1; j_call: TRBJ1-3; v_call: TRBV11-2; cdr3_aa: CASSQGGNTIYF; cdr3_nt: TGTGCCAGCAGCCAGGGGGGCAACACCATATATTTT
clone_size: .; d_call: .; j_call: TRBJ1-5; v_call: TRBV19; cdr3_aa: CASSVQGSGNQPQHF; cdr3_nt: TGTGCCAGTAGTGTACAGGGATCGGGCAATCAGCCCCAGCATTTT
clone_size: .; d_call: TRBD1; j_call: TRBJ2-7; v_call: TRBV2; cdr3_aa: CASSEGDRGRYEQYF; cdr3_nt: TGTGCCAGCAGTGAAGGGGACAGGGGAAGGTACGAGCAGTACTTC
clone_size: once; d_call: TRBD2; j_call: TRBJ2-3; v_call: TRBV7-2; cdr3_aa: CASSLSGRPDTQYF; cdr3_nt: TGTGCCAGCAGTCTTAGCGGGAGACCAGATACGCAGTATTTT
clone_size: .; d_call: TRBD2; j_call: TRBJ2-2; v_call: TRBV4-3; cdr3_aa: CASSQGSGYTGELFF; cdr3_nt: TGCGCCAGCAGCCAAGGTAGCGGGTACACCGGGGAGCTGTTTTTT
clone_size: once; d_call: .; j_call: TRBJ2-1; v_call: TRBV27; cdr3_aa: CASSLLPSGYNEQFF; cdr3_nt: TGTGCCAGCAGTTTATTACCCTCGGGGTACAATGAGCAGTTCTTC
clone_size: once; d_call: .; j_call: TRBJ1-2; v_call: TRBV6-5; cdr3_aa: CASSSGGLEGDYGYTF; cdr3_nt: TGTGCCAGCAGTTCCGGCGGACTGGAGGGTGACTATGGCTACACCTTC
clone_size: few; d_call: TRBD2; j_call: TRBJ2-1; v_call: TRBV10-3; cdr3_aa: CAIRSPSGRANEQFF; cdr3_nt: TGTGCCATCAGATCTCCTAGCGGGAGGGCCAATGAGCAGTTCTTC
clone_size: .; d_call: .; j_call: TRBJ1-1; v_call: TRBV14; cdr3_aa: CASSQEEWNTEAFF; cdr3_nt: TGTGCCAGCAGCCAAGAGGAGTGGAACACTGAAGCTTTCTTT
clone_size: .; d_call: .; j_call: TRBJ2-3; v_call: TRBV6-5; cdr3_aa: CASLLVDTQYF; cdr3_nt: TGTGCCAGCCTCCTAGTAGATACGCAGTATTTT
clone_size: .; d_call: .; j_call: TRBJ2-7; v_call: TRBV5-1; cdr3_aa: CATLSASYEQYF; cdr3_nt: TGCGCCACCCTTAGCGCCTCCTACGAGCAGTACTTC
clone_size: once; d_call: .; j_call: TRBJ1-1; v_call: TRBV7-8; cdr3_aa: CASSYPTGGTEAFF; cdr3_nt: TGTGCCAGCAGCTACCCAACGGGGGGGACTGAAGCTTTCTTT
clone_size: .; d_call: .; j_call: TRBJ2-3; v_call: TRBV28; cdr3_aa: CASSFGQGLATQYF; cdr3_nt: TGTGCCAGCAGTTTCGGTCAGGGGCTGGCTACGCAGTATTTT
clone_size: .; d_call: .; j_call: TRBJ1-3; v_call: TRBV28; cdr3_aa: CASSPGDLSGNTIYF; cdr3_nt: TGTGCCAGCAGTCCGGGGGACCTCTCTGGAAACACCATATATTTT
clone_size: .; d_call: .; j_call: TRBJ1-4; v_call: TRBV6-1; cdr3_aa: CASIPARGSNEKLFF; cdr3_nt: TGTGCCAGCATCCCCGCACGGGGGAGTAATGAAAAACTGTTTTTT
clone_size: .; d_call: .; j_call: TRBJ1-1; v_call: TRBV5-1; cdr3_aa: CASSLDGGATEKAFF; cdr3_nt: TGCGCCAGCAGCTTGGACGGGGGGGCGACAGAGAAAGCTTTCTTT
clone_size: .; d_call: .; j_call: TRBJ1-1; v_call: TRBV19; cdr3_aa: CASSIGGAGTHVPNTEAFF; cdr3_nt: TGTGCCAGTAGTATAGGAGGGGCCGGGACACACGTACCGAACACTGAAGCTTTCTTT
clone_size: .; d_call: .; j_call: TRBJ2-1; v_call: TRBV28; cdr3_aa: CASSLRGFGVRTYNEQFF; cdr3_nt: TGTGCCAGCAGTTTGCGAGGGTTTGGGGTACGTACATACAATGAGCAGTTCTTC
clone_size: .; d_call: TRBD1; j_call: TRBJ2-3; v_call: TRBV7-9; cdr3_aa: CASSPSSGQELSTDTQYF; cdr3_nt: TGTGCCAGCAGCCCCAGCTCCGGACAGGAGTTGAGCACAGATACGCAGTATTTT
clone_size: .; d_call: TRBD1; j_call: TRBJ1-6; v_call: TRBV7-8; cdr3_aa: CASSLEDRERPLHF; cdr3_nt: TGTGCCAGCAGCTTAGAGGACAGGGAACGACCCCTCCACTTT